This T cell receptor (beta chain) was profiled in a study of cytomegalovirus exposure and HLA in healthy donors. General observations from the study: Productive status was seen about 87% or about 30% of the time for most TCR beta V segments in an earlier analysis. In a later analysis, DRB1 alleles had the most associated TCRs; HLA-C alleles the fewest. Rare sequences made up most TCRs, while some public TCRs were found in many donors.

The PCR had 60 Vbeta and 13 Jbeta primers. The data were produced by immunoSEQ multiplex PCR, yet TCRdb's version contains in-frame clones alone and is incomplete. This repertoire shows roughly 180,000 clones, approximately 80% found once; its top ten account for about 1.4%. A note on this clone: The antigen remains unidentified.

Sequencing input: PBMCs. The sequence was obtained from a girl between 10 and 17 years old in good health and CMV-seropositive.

The CDR3 region is CASSESRVGRNEQFF. DNA of the CDR3: TGCGCCAGCAGTGAGTCGCGGGTTGGGCGAAATGAGCAGTTCTTC. The rearrangement joins TRBV10-1 to TRBJ2-1; D may be TRBD2 (5 bases). V was pared by 0 bases and J by 7 bases, with 13 bases between. The CDR3 sequence is 15 residues long. Germline CDR1 WNHNN, CDR2 SYGVQD (reference sequence).